Shown below are 14 T cell receptor beta chains from a single sample sequenced in a study of blood T cells in healthy people across ages. The authors ran a second PCR of 7 to 11 cycles using a sample-barcoded 5' primer and a J-beta primer mix. One entry per CDR3 protein results from TCRdb running MiXCR on the 5' RACE reads. The sample lists 800,000 to 950,000 distinct CDR3 sequences; around 36% were seen once. Sequencing was performed on blood. These receptors were collected from a man between 18 and 29 years old in good health.

V is TRBV4-1 and J is TRBJ1-1, with D hard to call. The V end was cut by 1 base, the J end by 8 bases, with 11 bases between. The CDR3 consists of 13 residues. CDR1 and CDR2 from the germline V gene are MGHRA and YSYEKL. The CDR3 nucleotides read TGCGCCAGCAGCCAAGTAGAGGGAAGCGAAGCTTTCTTT. Translating it yields CASSQVEGSEAFF.

This clonotype was observed a handful of times. The chain uses TRBV7-2 and TRBJ2-3; D unresolved. The CDR3 loop spans 17 amino acids. Trimming removed 5 bases from V and 5 bases from J, with 23 bases in between. Germline V gene sequence: CDR1 SGHTA, CDR2 FQGNSA. CDR3 nucleotides: TGTGCCAGCAGCGTATCTGGCCCATTCCCAGCCAGAGATACGCAGTATTTT. It codes for CASSVSGPFPARDTQYF.

V gene TRBV6-6 combines with J gene TRBJ1-2, with 9 bases matching TRBD1. CDR1 is MNHNY, CDR2 SVGAGI, per germline (reference sequence). This CDR3 contains 14 residues. With 5 bases clipped from V and 6 bases from J, the junction kept 7 bases outside the gene matches. The CDR3: CASSKAGQGDGYTF. DNA for the CDR3: TGTGCCAGCAGTAAGGCGGGACAGGGAGATGGCTACACCTTC.

Notes on this clonotype: A much larger clone lies one base from this, so it may be a read error. The gene calls are TRBV12-3 or TRBV12-4 and TRBJ2-1; a weak D match, TRBD1 (5 bases). CDR3 length: 12 residues. CDR3 residues: CAGSLAGYEQFF. The CDR3 nucleotides read TGTGCCGGCAGTTTAGCAGGGTATGAGCAGTTCTTC.

This chain links TRBV6-6 with TRBJ2-4; D unresolved. Germline values: CDR1 MNHNY, CDR2 SVGAGI (reference sequence). This CDR3 contains 14 residues. Trimming took off 5 bases at V and 5 bases at J, with 13 bases between the two ends. CDR3: CASSQDRRQNIQYF. CDR3 coding DNA: TGTGCCAGCAGTCAAGACCGCCGGCAAAACATTCAGTACTTC.

This chain uses TRBV7-8 with TRBJ1-1, with 10 bases matching TRBD1. The CDR3 contains 16 residues. V gave up 0 bases and J gave up 1 base; unmatched junction bases: 2. CDR1 and CDR2 from the germline V gene are SGHVS and FQNEAQ. CDR3: CASSLAWDRGNTEAFF. CDR3 DNA sequence: TGTGCCAGCAGCTTAGCCTGGGACAGGGGGAACACTGAAGCTTTCTTT.

The sample holds a few counts of this clonotype. The CDR3 reads CASSVLGSMNTEAFF. CDR3 bases: TGTGCCAGCAGCGTACTCGGATCTATGAACACTGAAGCTTTCTTT. J is TRBJ1-1 and V is TRBV9; no firm D call. The CDR3 sequence is 15 residues long. The V end lost 1 base, the J end lost 0 bases, and 10 bases lay between the germline ends. CDR1 SGDLS and CDR2 YYNGEE come from the germline V gene.

The chain recombines TRBV7-2 with TRBJ2-3, with TRBD1 as a possible D gene (6 bases). The CDR3 is 15 amino acids. Germline assignment: CDR1 SGHTA and CDR2 FQGNSA. V lost 8 bases to trimming and J lost 3 bases, with 18 bases between them. CDR3: CASGPNRVRTDTQYF. The CDR3 DNA follows: TGTGCCAGCGGCCCCAACAGGGTGAGGACAGATACGCAGTATTTT.

This clonotype has more than one count but fewer than ten. The chain recombines TRBV20-1 with TRBJ1-2; tentatively, D is TRBD1 (6 bases). V was shortened by 5 bases and J by 5 bases, with 12 bases between the two germline ends. CDR1 and CDR2 (germline): DFQATT, SNEGSKA (reference sequence). The length of the CDR3 is 12 residues. CDR3 sequence: CSAAGAEYGYTF. CDR3 coding DNA: TGCAGTGCTGCAGGGGCAGAATATGGCTACACCTTC.

This clonotype has ten or more counts. This chain joins TRBV7-2 and TRBJ2-7; 7 bases are shared with TRBD2. Losses at the gene ends were 8 bases for V and 3 bases for J; bases not matched to a gene: 7. CDR1 and CDR2 (germline): SGHTA, FQGNSA. The CDR3 has 13 amino acids. This CDR3 reads CASSWEGYYEQYF. DNA for the CDR3: TGTGCCAGCTCGTGGGAGGGGTACTACGAGCAGTACTTC.

This clonotype was detected only a few times. The J gene is TRBJ2-2, the V gene TRBV12-3 or TRBV12-4; 8 nucleotides line up with TRBD1. With 6 bases clipped from V and 5 bases from J, the junction kept 5 bases outside the gene matches. The CDR3 has 14 residues. The CDR3 protein is CASSIQGETGELFF. For the CDR3, the DNA is TGTGCCAGCAGCATACAGGGGGAGACCGGGGAGCTGTTTTTT.

V gene TRBV6-2 or TRBV6-3 combines with J gene TRBJ2-7; D unclear. Trimming pared 0 bases from V and 5 bases from J, leaving 11 bases between. The germline V gene has CDR1 MNHEY and CDR2 SVGEGT. The length of the CDR3 is 14 residues. The CDR3 DNA reads TGTGCCAGCAGTTACTCGGCGGTCCCAGACGAGCAGTACTTC. This encodes CASSYSAVPDEQYF.

A remark on this clonotype: At one of its ends the junction is not consistent with the germline gene, which may arise from a read error. The genes are TRBV4-3 and TRBJ1-2; weak D call: TRBD1 (5 bases). The CDR3 runs to 16 residues. Germline V gene lookup returns CDR1 LGHNA and CDR2 YSLEER. The CDR3 coding sequence is TGCGCCAGCAGCCAAGATTGGGTGGTGGGGGACTATGGCTGCACCTTC. Protein sequence: CASSQDWVVGDYGCTF.

The chain is built from TRBV2 and TRBJ2-7, with D perhaps given as TRBD1 or TRBD2 (6 bases each). Deletions cut 6 bases from V and 7 bases from J, with 25 bases between. CDR1 and CDR2 from the germline V gene are SNHLY and FYNNEI. This CDR3 comprises 16 residues. The CDR3 nucleotides read TGTGCCAGCAGGCCCGGAGGGGGGACGCCTGACAATGAGCAGTACTTC. Protein: CASRPGGGTPDNEQYF.